Each of the 15 T cell receptor beta chains below was sequenced from the same sample in a study of PD-1 blockade in classical Hodgkin lymphoma. Following autologous stem cell transplantation, relapse occurred in every patient, and exposure to brentuximab vedotin varied. The repertoire was sequenced with immunoSEQ multiplex PCR; TCRdb's copy has only in-frame clones and lacks some. The data show about 98,000 clones, 80% to 95% seen once. The sample here was peripheral blood mononuclear cells (PBMCs), taken at baseline. All receptors come from a human donor with classical Hodgkin lymphoma.

The CDR3 sequence: CASIGQGRGADTQYF. DNA for the CDR3: TGTGCCAGCATCGGACAGGGGAGGGGTGCAGATACGCAGTATTTT. The chain recombines TRBV27 with TRBJ2-3; 9 nucleotides line up with TRBD1. This CDR3 has 15 residues. CDR1 and CDR2 (germline): MNHEY, SMNVEV (reference sequence). Trimming cost V 7 bases and J 4 bases; bases outside gene matches: 9.

The chain recombines TRBV25-1 with TRBJ2-1, with 8 positions matching TRBD1. V was pared by 8 bases and J by 8 bases, with 17 bases of the junction left unmatched. Germline V gene lookup returns CDR1 MGHDK and CDR2 SYGVNS. The CDR3 extends over 16 amino acids. The CDR3 loop is CASWDSRQGAGYEQFF. The CDR3 coding sequence is TGTGCCAGCTGGGATAGTCGGCAGGGGGCTGGGTATGAGCAGTTCTTC.

J is TRBJ1-3 and V is TRBV19; D possibly corresponds to TRBD1 (6 bases). The CDR3 is 14 amino acids. Germline CDR1 reads LNHDA; CDR2 reads SQIVND (reference sequence). Trimming shortened V by 5 bases and J by 2 bases, and 10 bases separated the two germline ends. CDR3 coding DNA: TGTGCCAGTAGTCCCACAGGGACTGGAAACACCATATATTTT. This translates into CASSPTGTGNTIYF.

The chain is built from TRBV4-1 and TRBJ2-5; D remains ambiguous. Germline CDR1 MGHRA, CDR2 YSYEKL. V dropped 0 bases and J dropped 7 bases, with 18 bases sitting between them. The CDR3 contains 16 residues. DNA for the CDR3: TGCGCCAGCAGCCAAGAGATCCTACCAGTTAAGGGGACCCAGTACTTC. Translating gives CASSQEILPVKGTQYF.

The chain links TRBV6-6 to TRBJ2-7; unclear D gene. The ends were cut back, 5 bases at V and 2 bases at J, with 7 bases in the middle. Germline CDR1 and CDR2: MNHNY and SVGAGI (reference sequence). The CDR3 consists of 12 residues. The CDR3 loop reads CASSGETYEQYF. The CDR3, as DNA: TGTGCCAGCAGTGGCGAGACCTACGAGCAGTACTTC.

Concerning this clone: Other nucleotide sequences from this sample produce the same CDR3. The chain links TRBV9 to TRBJ2-1, with D hard to call. The germline V gene has CDR1 SGDLS and CDR2 YYNGEE. Trimming left V 2 bases short and J 9 bases short, with 12 bases between. This CDR3 has 13 amino acids. CDR3 DNA sequence: TGTGCCAGCAGCGTCGGTGGGTCTGGTGAGCAGTTCTTC. Translation: CASSVGGSGEQFF.

This chain connects TRBV6-5 to TRBJ2-4; either TRBD1 or TRBD2 may supply D (5 bases each). V lost 2 bases and J 9 bases, leaving 11 bases between the germline ends. The CDR3 length is 13 residues. Germline V lookup: CDR1 MNHEY, CDR2 SVGAGI. The CDR3 sequence: CASSYGPGGIQYF. In DNA, the CDR3 is TGTGCCAGCAGTTACGGCCCTGGGGGCATTCAGTACTTC.

The rearrangement uses TRBV6-5 and TRBJ2-7; D possibly corresponds to TRBD1 (6 bases). The CDR3 is 16 residues long. CDR1 and CDR2 (germline): MNHEY, SVGAGI. V gave up 1 base and J gave up 0 bases, with 13 bases separating them. Here the CDR3 reads CASSYFGTGSSYEQYF. CDR3 DNA sequence: TGTGCCAGCAGTTACTTCGGCACAGGGAGCTCCTACGAGCAGTACTTC.

The rearrangement joins TRBV6-5 to TRBJ1-1; 10 bases agree with TRBD1. Trimming removed 2 bases from V and 4 bases from J; junction bases left unmatched: 4. The CDR3 covers 15 residues. Looked up from germline, CDR1 is MNHEY and CDR2 is SVGAGI. The CDR3 DNA sequence: TGTGCCAGCAGTTACGACAGGGGGCCGGGCACTGAAGCTTTCTTT. Protein: CASSYDRGPGTEAFF.

The rearrangement joins TRBV5-6 to TRBJ2-7; 10 bases are shared with TRBD1. This CDR3 comprises 15 residues. V lost 4 bases, J lost 3 bases, and 7 bases stayed unmatched. The germline V gene has CDR1 SGHDT and CDR2 YYEEEE. The CDR3: CASSPGTGVFYEQYF. The CDR3 DNA is TGTGCCAGCAGCCCCGGGACAGGGGTTTTCTACGAGCAGTACTTC.

This chain links TRBV6-1 with TRBJ2-7, with a tentative D call TRBD2 (6 bases). Germline V gene lookup returns CDR1 MNHNS and CDR2 SASEGT. Trimming shortened V by 0 bases and J by 4 bases, and 10 bases separated the two germline ends. The CDR3 spans 14 residues. The CDR3 region is CASSEANGSYEQYF. The CDR3 bases are TGTGCCAGCAGTGAAGCGAACGGGAGTTACGAGCAGTACTTC.

V usage is TRBV28 and J usage is TRBJ1-5; the D gene is possibly TRBD1 (5 bases). Trimming cost V 5 bases and J 5 bases, with 10 bases left between them. The CDR3 consists of 13 residues. Germline loops: CDR1 MDHEN, CDR2 SYDVKM. This CDR3 reads CASSPGGDQPQHF. DNA of the CDR3: TGTGCCAGCAGTCCTGGGGGGGATCAGCCCCAGCATTTT.

The chain has TRBV27 and TRBJ2-3; the D is unclear. Germline V gives CDR1 MNHEY, CDR2 SMNVEV (reference sequence). Trimming shortened V by 2 bases and J by 1 base, and 13 bases separated the two germline ends. This CDR3 spans 16 amino acids. In DNA form, the CDR3 reads TGTGCCAGCAGTTTAGGTGGCCTCCGGGGCACAGATACGCAGTATTTT. This gives the protein CASSLGGLRGTDTQYF.

This sequence joins TRBV29-1 and TRBJ1-5, with 9 nucleotides matching TRBD1. The germline V gene has CDR1 SQVTM and CDR2 ANQGSEA. CDR3 length equals 13 residues. V lost 7 bases and J lost 5; bases outside the gene matches: 6. The CDR3 loop reads CSADRGGDQPQHF. CDR3 coding DNA: TGCAGCGCTGACAGGGGGGGAGATCAGCCCCAGCATTTT.

The genes are TRBV30 and TRBJ1-3; D is ambiguous. The CDR3 is made up of 13 amino acids. V was cut by 6 bases and J by 0 bases, with 9 bases left in between. Looked up from germline, CDR1 is GTSNPN and CDR2 is SVGIG (reference sequence). The CDR3 here is CACSYTSGNTIYF. In DNA, the CDR3 is TGTGCCTGTTCTTACACCTCTGGAAACACCATATATTTT.